The 15 T cell receptor beta chains given below trace back to one sample, sequenced in a study of response to subunit inactivated influenza vaccine. TCRdb passed the RT-PCR reads through MiXCR, listing each CDR3 protein once. The data contain around 530,000 distinct CDR3 sequences, about 10% of them singletons. The source material was PBMCs from blood, sampled on the day of vaccination. These receptor sequences come from a man in his forties or fifties who received an inactivated influenza vaccine.

This clonotype was picked up a small number of times. V is TRBV4-1 and J is TRBJ1-6, with D perhaps TRBD1 (6 bases). V was clipped by 0 bases and J by 9 bases, with 12 bases between them. The CDR3 loop spans 15 amino acids. Germline V gene lookup returns CDR1 MGHRA and CDR2 YSYEKL. The CDR3 nucleotides read TGCGCCAGCAGCCAAGATTCAGGGGCGGGTTCACCCCTCCACTTT. This encodes CASSQDSGAGSPLHF.

This chain joins TRBV12-3 or TRBV12-4 and TRBJ1-4, with D hard to call. This CDR3 is built from 14 residues. Trimming shortened V by 5 bases and J by 10 bases, and 17 bases separated the two germline ends. CDR3 amino acids: CASSPPDPRGKLFF. The CDR3 bases are TGTGCCAGCAGTCCCCCGGATCCCAGAGGAAAACTGTTTTTT.

This clonotype was seen a few times. This chain connects TRBV21-1 to TRBJ2-7; the DNA was not used to check the table's D call, TRBD1. TRBV21-1 is a documented pseudogene. The CDR3 runs to 14 residues. The CDR3 DNA sequence: TGTGCCAGCATCGCCGATAACAGGGGTTGCGAGCAGTACTTC. It is translated as CASIADNRGCEQYF.

This clonotype has a handful of counts. The chain uses TRBV30 and TRBJ2-2; perhaps TRBD2 as D (7 bases). Germline V gene lookup returns CDR1 GTSNPN and CDR2 SVGIG (reference sequence). The CDR3 loop spans 15 amino acids. The V and J ends lost 5 bases and 4 bases respectively, with 17 bases between them. CDR3 nucleotides: TGTGCCTGGGTTCACGGGGGGCTGGGCACCGGGGAGCTGTTTTTT. Translating it yields CAWVHGGLGTGELFF. Based on the CDR3 plus reference TRBV30 and TRBJ2-2, the full variable domain is SQTIHQWPATLVQPVGSPLSLECTVEGTSNPNLYWYRQAAGRGLQLLFYSVGIGQISSEVPQNLSASRPQDRQFILSSKKLLLSDSGFYLCAWVHGGLGTGELFFGEGSRLTVL.

This clonotype was found a few times. The chain uses TRBV6-1 and TRBJ2-1; 7 nucleotides agree with TRBD2. CDR3 length equals 14 residues. Looked up from germline, CDR1 is MNHNS and CDR2 is SASEGT. Losses at the gene ends were 11 bases for V and 4 bases for J; bases not matched to a gene: 11. The CDR3 spells CAAGYQGLYNEQFF. DNA of the CDR3: TGTGCCGCTGGGTACCAGGGACTATACAATGAGCAGTTCTTC.

This clonotype was observed a handful of times. The chain's CDR3 is CASSQDSRQNTLGTF. DNA of the CDR3: TGTGCCAGCAGCCAAGATAGCCGTCAGAATACACTCGGCACCTTC. This sequence joins TRBV4-2 and TRBJ1-2; D gene unclear. CDR3 length: 15 residues. Trimming cost V 0 bases and J 13 bases, with 21 bases left between them. From germline, CDR1 is LGHNA and CDR2 YNFKEQ.

There are a few counts of this clonotype. The V and J genes are TRBV9 and TRBJ1-4; a possible D gene is TRBD1 (5 bases). Deletions cut 3 bases from V and 5 bases from J, with 17 bases between. CDR1 and CDR2 (germline): SGDLS, YYNGEE. The CDR3 has 16 amino acids. The CDR3 DNA reads TGTGCCAGCAGCGGAACGTCCGGGACTGAGAATGAAAAACTGTTTTTT. It encodes CASSGTSGTENEKLFF. Variable domain in full (rest from reference TRBV9 and TRBJ1-4): DSGVTQTPKHLITATGQRVTLRCSPRSGDLSVYWYQQSLDQGLQFLIQYYNGEERAKGNILERFSAQQFPDLHSELNLSSLELGDSALYFCASSGTSGTENEKLFFGSGTQLSVL.

This clonotype was observed a handful of times. J is TRBJ1-2 and V is TRBV5-6; TRBD1 aligns across 8 bases. V lost 4 bases and J lost 5; bases outside the gene matches: 7. CDR1 is SGHDT, CDR2 YYEEEE, per germline. The CDR3 spans 14 residues. Written as DNA, the CDR3 is TGTGCCAGCAGCCCCGGACAGGGTTCTTATGGCTACACCTTC. Protein: CASSPGQGSYGYTF. Looking up the rest from reference TRBV5-6 and TRBJ1-2 gives the full variable domain: DAGVTQSPTHLIKTRGQQVTLRCSPKSGHDTVSWYQQALGQGPQFIFQYYEEEERQRGNFPDRFSGHQFPNYSSELNVNALLLGDSALYLCASSPGQGSYGYTFGSGTRLTVV.

This clonotype came up a few times. The rearrangement joins TRBV7-9 to TRBJ2-3, with D perhaps TRBD2 (6 bases). The CDR3 length is 14 residues. In germline, CDR1 is SEHNR, CDR2 FQNEAQ (reference sequence). V was clipped by 8 bases and J by 8 bases, with 20 bases between them. The CDR3 DNA follows: TGTGCCAGCCAGCCCTGGGTAGAGGGAGGTACGCAGTATTTT. It encodes CASQPWVEGGTQYF. The full variable domain, in which reference TRBV7-9 and TRBJ2-3 provide the parts outside the CDR3, is DTGVSQNPRHKITKRGQNVTFRCDPISEHNRLYWYRQTLGQGPEFLTYFQNEAQLEKSRLLSDRFSAERPKGSFSTLEIQRTEQGDSAMYLCASQPWVEGGTQYFGPGTRLTVL.

This clonotype was recorded many times. V gene TRBV12-3 or TRBV12-4 combines with J gene TRBJ2-2; 8 bases map to TRBD1. V trimming: 6 bases; J trimming: 7 bases; junction bases outside the gene matches: 10. The CDR3 has 15 residues. The CDR3 bases are TGTGCCAGCAGCCGTACAGGGGGAAAAGACGGGGAGCTGTTTTTT. Its translation: CASSRTGGKDGELFF.

The chain has TRBV28 and TRBJ2-2, with 8 bases that match TRBD1. J was trimmed by 6 bases and V by 3 bases; bases with no gene match: 6. Germline values: CDR1 MDHEN, CDR2 SYDVKM. The CDR3 runs to 15 residues. CDR3 sequence (DNA): TGTGCCAGCAGTTTGTTCAGGGGGCAGGCCGGGGAGCTGTTTTTT. Its protein product is CASSLFRGQAGELFF.

The chain combines TRBV5-6 with TRBJ2-1; D possibly matches TRBD1 or TRBD2 (6 bases each). Germline values: CDR1 SGHDT, CDR2 YYEEEE. This CDR3 contains 15 residues. V was shortened by 8 bases and J by 1 base, with 16 bases between the two germline ends. CDR3 nucleotide sequence: TGTGCCAGTAAAGGGGGGCTTGGGTCCTACAATGAGCAGTTCTTC. This gives the protein CASKGGLGSYNEQFF.

A few counts support this clonotype. This chain uses TRBV7-9 with TRBJ1-5; D is unresolved. The CDR3 totals 16 residues. From germline, CDR1 is SEHNR and CDR2 FQNEAQ (reference sequence). The V gene lost 5 bases and the J gene lost 4 bases, with 18 bases spanning the gap. The CDR3 DNA reads as TGTGCCAGCAGCCCGATAGACCTGGTGGGGAATCAGCCCCAGCATTTT. As protein: CASSPIDLVGNQPQHF.

DNA of the CDR3: TGTGCCAGCCTCCCGGACTCACCGGGTGGCACTGAAGCTTTCTTT. Its protein is CASLPDSPGGTEAFF. The rearrangement joins TRBV2 to TRBJ1-1, with D hard to call. Germline CDR1 SNHLY, CDR2 FYNNEI. CDR3 size: 15 residues. The V end lost 8 bases, the J end lost 4 bases, and 20 bases lay between the germline ends.

V usage is TRBV4-1 and J usage is TRBJ2-1, with D possibly TRBD1 on 6 matching bases. Germline-derived CDR1 and CDR2 are MGHRA and YSYEKL. Trimming pared 4 bases from V and 3 bases from J, leaving 16 bases between. The CDR3 sequence is 16 residues long. CDR3 sequence: CASSPLSTGLYNEQFF. The CDR3 DNA reads TGCGCCAGCAGCCCCTTGTCGACAGGTCTCTACAATGAGCAGTTCTTC.